Sequencing of this TCR beta chain was carried out in a study of blood T cell repertoires in COVID-19. Overall study context: Samples representing acute and convalescent COVID-19 were sourced from the United States, Italy and Spain. PBMCs, B-cell-depleted T cells, or T cells provided the cDNA or gDNA that made up the material.

Methods used by the authors: Scientists estimated how many nucleated cells there were by amplifying reference gene primers. Clones were sequenced by immunoSEQ multiplex PCR, and TCRdb holds only the in-frame ones, with some missing. That table is the source of V, J and clone size, and D and trimming were worked out from the DNA. The sample has tens of thousands of clones; more than 80% are singletons. This clone came up a few times. This CDR3 is also generated by other DNA sequences in the sample. The germline V gene has CDR1 LNHDA and CDR2 SQIVND (reference sequence). This CDR3 comprises 14 residues. V was trimmed by 2 bases and J by 0 bases, leaving 7 bases between them.

The clonotype was recovered from a human donor in a cohort sampled during active COVID-19. Sequenced: peripheral blood. This rearrangement joins TRBV19 to TRBJ1-1; TRBD1 is a possible D gene (6 bases). The chain's CDR3 is CASSIQGMNTEAFF. The CDR3 nucleotides are TGTGCCAGTAGTATACAGGGGATGAACACTGAAGCTTTCTTT.